The 3 T cell receptor beta chains listed next were all sequenced from one sample in a study of T cell repertoires in cytomegalovirus infection. TCRdb passed the reads through MiXCR, listing each CDR3 protein once. The sample has approximately 550,000 distinct CDR3 sequences, 15% to 20% seen once. Material: CD8+ T cells from PBMCs. The source of these receptors is a human donor in good health (CMV status not recorded). Some clones in this sample may be carry-over from other donors' samples.

The table lists this clonotype with many counts. This chain connects TRBV7-2 to TRBJ2-1; D ambiguous. CDR1 SGHTA and CDR2 FQGNSA come from the germline V gene. Trimming left V 1 base short and J 0 bases short, with 13 bases between. This CDR3 is 17 amino acids long. CDR3 sequence (DNA): TGTGCCAGCAGCTTAGTCGGTGTGGGCCTCTCCTACAATGAGCAGTTCTTC. Protein: CASSLVGVGLSYNEQFF. Complete variable domain (other parts from reference TRBV7-2 and TRBJ2-1): GAGVSQSPSNKVTEKGKDVELRCDPISGHTALYWYRQSLGQGLEFLIYFQGNSAPDKSGLPSDRFSAERTGGSVSTLTIQRTQQEDSAVYLCASSLVGVGLSYNEQFFGPGTRLTVL.

This clonotype was seen only a few times. The genes are TRBV19 and TRBJ2-1; tentatively, D is TRBD1 (6 bases). V shed 4 bases and J shed 3 bases, with 13 bases lying between them. CDR3 length: 15 residues. Looked up from germline, CDR1 is LNHDA and CDR2 is SQIVND (reference sequence). The CDR3 protein is CASSTSGDIYNEQFF. CDR3 in DNA: TGTGCCAGTAGTACTTCAGGGGATATCTACAATGAGCAGTTCTTC.

V is TRBV28 and J is TRBJ2-7, with D unresolved. V dropped 5 bases and J dropped 2 bases, with 10 bases sitting between them. The CDR3 loop spans 13 amino acids. The germline V gene encodes CDR1 MDHEN and CDR2 SYDVKM. CDR3 bases: TGTGCCAGCAGTGGAATCAAACCCTACGAGCAGTACTTC. This encodes CASSGIKPYEQYF.